These T cell receptor beta chains were read from a single sample in a study of early T cells in non-severe SARS-CoV-2 infection. In TCRdb, the 5' RACE reads were re-called with MiXCR into one record per CDR3 protein. The sample shows tens of thousands of distinct CDR3 sequences, approximately 5.9% of them seen only once. Material: whole blood, obtained at baseline. The receptor set was obtained from an adult who was a healthcare worker with PCR-confirmed SARS-CoV-2 infection or an uninfected control (not recorded which). Each CDR3 is given with its conserved first and last residue. D genes are given only for firm matches. Clone size is given for some rows only: seen once, a few or many times, or a class if the clone is expanded.

TRBV5-1,TRBD1,TRBJ1-1,many,TGCGCCAGCAGCTTCAAACGACAGGGAGACACTGAAGCTTTCTTT,CASSFKRQGDTEAFF
TRBV4-1,NA,TRBJ1-5,many,TGCGCCAGCAGCCGATTGGGGGATCAGCCCCAGCATTTT,CASSRLGDQPQHF
TRBV29-1,NA,TRBJ1-1,few,TGCAGCGTCCCGGACACCATGAACACTGAAGCTTTCTTT,CSVPDTMNTEAFF
TRBV2,TRBD1,TRBJ1-4,few,TGTGCCAGCACAGGGACAGCCGAAAAACTGTTTTTT,CASTGTAEKLFF
TRBV29-1,NA,TRBJ2-2,many,TGCAGCGTTGATGGCCAGAACACCGGGGAGCTGTTTTTT,CSVDGQNTGELFF
TRBV4-1,NA,TRBJ2-3,NA,TGCGCCAGCAGCTATACGCCGGGACAGAGTAGCGGGGCTCACCGGAATACGCAGTATTTT,CASSYTPGQSSGAHRNTQYF
TRBV25-1,TRBD2,TRBJ2-1,many,TGTGCCAGCAGTGAAGGGTCCCGTAGGACTAGCGGGAGCCATGAGCAGTTCTTC,CASSEGSRRTSGSHEQFF
TRBV12-2,NA,TRBJ1-6,many,TGTGCAAGTCGCCTACAGATTCCGGACAGGGAGGGTTCACCCCTCCACTTT,CASRLQIPDREGSPLHF
TRBV20-1,NA,TRBJ1-1,many,TGCAGTGCAGACCAGGGGCGGAACACTGAAGCTTTCTTT,CSADQGRNTEAFF
TRBV5-1,TRBD1,TRBJ2-7,many,TGCGCCAGCAGCTTGGCAGGGACAGGAGGCGAGCAGTACTTC,CASSLAGTGGEQYF
TRBV7-9,NA,TRBJ2-4,NA,TGTGCCAGCAGCTGGGAGTCCGCCGTACGAAACATTCAGTACTTC,CASSWESAVRNIQYF
TRBV7-9,NA,TRBJ2-7,few,TGTGCCAGCAGCCCGAACTCCTACGAGCAGTACTTC,CASSPNSYEQYF
TRBV7-9,NA,TRBJ2-2,NA,TGTGCCAGCAGCTTTTGGTTTGACACCGGGGAGCTGTTTTTT,CASSFWFDTGELFF
TRBV6-5,TRBD2,TRBJ2-3,many,TGTGCCAGCACCGCGACTAGCGGGAGAGATACGCAGTATTTT,CASTATSGRDTQYF
TRBV4-2,TRBD2,TRBJ2-7,many,TGTGCCAGCAGCCGCGAATGGACTAGCGGGAGGGGTAGCTCCTACGAGCAGTACTTC,CASSREWTSGRGSSYEQYF
TRBV3-1,TRBD1,TRBJ1-2,NA,TGTGCCAGCAGCACCGGACAGGGCAACTATGGCTACACCTTC,CASSTGQGNYGYTF
TRBV6-6,NA,TRBJ1-6,many,TGTGCCAGCAGTTTAGCGCTGAGCTCCTATAATTCACCCCTCCACTTT,CASSLALSSYNSPLHF
TRBV27,NA,TRBJ1-4,few,TGTGCCATTCCTCCCCGAAGGGATGAAAAACTGTTTTTT,CAIPPRRDEKLFF
TRBV7-3,TRBD1,TRBJ2-7,many,TGTGCCAGCAGCAAATCCGGTTGGGACAGTCAAGAGCAGTACTTC,CASSKSGWDSQEQYF
TRBV30,NA,TRBJ1-5,many,TGTGCCTGGAGCTACTCGGGCAATCAGCCCCAGCATTTT,CAWSYSGNQPQHF
TRBV3-1,NA,TRBJ2-7,few,TGTGCCAGCAGCCAAGGAGCGGAACTCTCCTACGAGCAGTACTTC,CASSQGAELSYEQYF
TRBV25-1,NA,TRBJ1-4,many,TGTGCCAGCAGTGAATCTGGTATGGGTGAAAAACTGTTTTTT,CASSESGMGEKLFF
TRBV18,NA,TRBJ2-6,many,TGTGCCAGCTCCCTACTTGGGACTGACTTCTCTGGGGCCAACGTCCTGACTTTC,CASSLLGTDFSGANVLTF
TRBV7-2,NA,TRBJ2-1,many,TGTGCCAGCAGCTTAGCCGCTAGGGGTCAGTTCTTC,CASSLAARGQFF
TRBV3-2,NA,TRBJ2-3,NA,TGTGCCAGCAGCCAAGTCCTCCTAGCTAGCACAGATACGCAGTATTTT,CASSQVLLASTDTQYF
TRBV12-3/TRBV12-4,NA,TRBJ2-7,few,TGTGCCAGCAGTTTAGGGGTCACTTACGAGCAGTACTTC,CASSLGVTYEQYF
TRBV7-8,NA,TRBJ2-7,many,TGTGCCAGCAGCTTAGCGTACGCCTACGAGCAGTACTTC,CASSLAYAYEQYF
TRBV13,TRBD1,TRBJ1-1,many,TGTGCCAGCAGCACCGGGACAGTTAACACTGAAGCTTTCTTT,CASSTGTVNTEAFF
TRBV5-1,NA,TRBJ1-3,many,TGCGCCAGCAGCTTGTTCTCTGGAAACACCATATATTTT,CASSLFSGNTIYF
TRBV20-1,NA,TRBJ2-3,many,TGCAGTGCAACCGACCGAACAGATACGCAGTATTTT,CSATDRTDTQYF
TRBV14,NA,TRBJ1-1,many,TGTGCCAGCAGTCCCAGACAGGCAGTAGAAGCTTTCTTT,CASSPRQAVEAFF
TRBV4-1,NA,TRBJ2-3,NA,TGCGCCAGCAGCCAAGATCTTGCAGATACGCAGTATTTT,CASSQDLADTQYF
TRBV25-1,TRBD1,TRBJ2-1,NA,TGTGCCAGCAGTTACAACATAGACAGGGGGTCGCCGAAATCCAACGTAAGCTCCTACAATGAGCAGTTCTTC,CASSYNIDRGSPKSNVSSYNEQFF
TRBV19,TRBD2,TRBJ2-5,many,TGTGCCAGTAGTATAGAATGGACTAGCGGGAGGAAACCCGAAGAGACCCAGTACTTC,CASSIEWTSGRKPEETQYF
TRBV3-1,TRBD2,TRBJ2-7,NA,TGTGCCAGCAGCCAAGCCTGGGGACTAGCGGGCCTCGAGCAGTACTTC,CASSQAWGLAGLEQYF
TRBV11-3,TRBD1,TRBJ2-7,NA,TGTGCCAGCAGCTCGGGACAGGGCGACGAGCAGTACTTC,CASSSGQGDEQYF
TRBV2,TRBD1,TRBJ2-7,many,TGTGCCAGCAGCCGGGACAGGGACGAGCAGTACTTC,CASSRDRDEQYF
TRBV6-2/TRBV6-3,NA,TRBJ2-3,few,TGTGCCAGCAGTTTAGCTTCCCCCACAGATACGCAGTATTTT,CASSLASPTDTQYF
TRBV4-1,NA,TRBJ2-1,many,TGCGCCAGCAGCCAAGTTCGGCTACAGGTGTACCATGAGCAGTTCTTC,CASSQVRLQVYHEQFF
TRBV7-9,TRBD2,TRBJ2-7,NA,TGTGCCAGCAGCGTGTTGGCTAGCGGGATCAACGAGCAGTACTTC,CASSVLASGINEQYF
TRBV10-3,TRBD1,TRBJ2-7,NA,TGTGCCATCAGCTCGACAGGGTTCGAGCAGTACTTC,CAISSTGFEQYF
TRBV24-1,TRBD2,TRBJ2-5,many,TGTGCCACCGGGGGGCGGGAGGGCCAAGAGACCCAGTACTTC,CATGGREGQETQYF
TRBV18,TRBD2,TRBJ2-1,few,TGTGCCAGCTCACCACTCGCGGGAGCGGGAGCGAGGAATGAGCAGTTCTTC,CASSPLAGAGARNEQFF
TRBV29-1,TRBD1,TRBJ2-7,many,TGCAGCGCGACAGGGAGCCACGAGCAGTACTTC,CSATGSHEQYF
TRBV20-1,NA,TRBJ1-1,many,TGCAGTGCTAGACTTCTAGGCACTGAAGCTTTCTTT,CSARLLGTEAFF
TRBV4-1,NA,TRBJ1-5,many,TGCGCCAGTTCCCCCGGGGTCGGACAGCCCCAGCATTTT,CASSPGVGQPQHF
TRBV12-3/TRBV12-4,NA,TRBJ1-6,many,TGTGCCAGCACCATAGGAAGTAATTCACCCCTCCACTTT,CASTIGSNSPLHF
TRBV28,TRBD1,TRBJ1-2,NA,TGTGCCAGCGGTGCCGACAGGGTGCATGGCTACACCTTC,CASGADRVHGYTF
TRBV5-1,NA,TRBJ2-2,few,TGCGCCAGCAGCTTGGATGTCGCCGGGGAGCTGTTTTTT,CASSLDVAGELFF
TRBV5-1,TRBD2,TRBJ2-1,many,TGCGCCAGCAGGCCTAGCGGCAACTACAATGAGCAGTTCTTC,CASRPSGNYNEQFF
TRBV6-5,NA,TRBJ1-6,NA,TGTGCCAGCAGACAGAGCGCCATTGGGGCCTCACCCCTCCACTTT,CASRQSAIGASPLHF
TRBV5-1,NA,TRBJ2-2,many,TGCGCCAGCAGCTTGGAAGGGGTAGCGACCGGGGAGCTGTTTTTT,CASSLEGVATGELFF